This T cell receptor (beta chain) was sequenced in a study of blood T cell repertoires in COVID-19. Assay used: immunoSEQ multiplex PCR; TCRdb lists only in-frame clones, some missing. The sample consists of around 190,000 clones, around nine tenths of them appearing once. CDR1 and CDR2 (germline): LNHDA, SQIVND (reference sequence). The CDR3 consists of 15 residues. V lost 5 bases and J lost 1, with 13 bases in between. This receptor was obtained from a man aged 50-60 years with COVID-19, enrolled during active disease. V gene TRBV19 combines with J gene TRBJ2-3, with D possibly TRBD2 on 7 matching bases. Input material: peripheral blood. CDR3 loop: CASSFAGAGTDTQYF. Here the CDR3 DNA reads TGTGCCAGTAGTTTTGCGGGGGCAGGCACAGATACGCAGTATTTT.